The following is a T cell receptor (beta chain) sequence with its context. The data derive from a study of cytomegalovirus exposure and HLA in healthy donors. PCR was performed using 60 Vbeta and 13 Jbeta primers. The table came from immunoSEQ multiplex PCR; TCRdb's copy has only in-frame clones and leaves some out. The table lists roughly 100,000 clones, around 75% of them singletons. Deletions cut 6 bases from V and 2 bases from J, with 7 bases between. Germline V gene lookup returns CDR1 MNHEY and CDR2 SMNVEV (reference sequence). There are 13 residues in the CDR3. The chain recombines TRBV27 with TRBJ2-2; D gene ambiguous. The sample was PBMCs. This receptor was obtained from a man aged 50-59 years in good health and CMV-seronegative. CDR3 DNA sequence: TGTGCCAGCAGCAGGCATAACACCGGGGAGCTGTTTTTT. Translation: CASSRHNTGELFF.